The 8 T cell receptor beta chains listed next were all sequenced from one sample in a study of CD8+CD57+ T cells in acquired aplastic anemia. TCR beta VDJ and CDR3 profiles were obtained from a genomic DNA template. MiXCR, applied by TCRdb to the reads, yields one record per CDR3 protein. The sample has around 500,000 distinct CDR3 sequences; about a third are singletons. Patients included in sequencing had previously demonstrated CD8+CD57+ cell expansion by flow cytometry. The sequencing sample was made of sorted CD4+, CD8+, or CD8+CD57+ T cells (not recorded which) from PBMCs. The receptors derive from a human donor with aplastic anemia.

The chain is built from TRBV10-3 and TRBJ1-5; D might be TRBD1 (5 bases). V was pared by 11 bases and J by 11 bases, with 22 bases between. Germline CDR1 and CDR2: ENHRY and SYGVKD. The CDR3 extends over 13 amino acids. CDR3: CAGSEGESIAQHF. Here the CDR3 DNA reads TGTGCCGGCTCAGAAGGGGAATCTATAGCCCAGCATTTT.

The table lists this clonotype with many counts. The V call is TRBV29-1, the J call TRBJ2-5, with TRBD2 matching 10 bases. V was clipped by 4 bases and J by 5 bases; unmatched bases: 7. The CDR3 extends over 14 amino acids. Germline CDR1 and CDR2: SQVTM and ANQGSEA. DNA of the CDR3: TGCAGCGTTGTACCTAGCGGGGGAGGGGAGACCCAGTACTTC. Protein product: CSVVPSGGGETQYF. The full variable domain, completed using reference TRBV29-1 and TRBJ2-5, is SAVISQKPSRDICQRGTSLTIQCQVDSQVTMMFWYRQQPGQSLTLIATANQGSEATYESGFVIDKFPISRPNLTFSTLTVSNMSPEDSSIYLCSVVPSGGGETQYFGPGTRLLVL.

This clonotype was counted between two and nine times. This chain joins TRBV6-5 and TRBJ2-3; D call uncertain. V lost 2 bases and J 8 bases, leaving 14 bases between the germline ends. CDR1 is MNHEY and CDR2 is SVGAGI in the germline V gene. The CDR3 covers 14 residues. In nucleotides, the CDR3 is TGTGCCAGCAGTTACACGCCAGCAGGTTCTACGCAGTATTTT. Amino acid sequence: CASSYTPAGSTQYF.

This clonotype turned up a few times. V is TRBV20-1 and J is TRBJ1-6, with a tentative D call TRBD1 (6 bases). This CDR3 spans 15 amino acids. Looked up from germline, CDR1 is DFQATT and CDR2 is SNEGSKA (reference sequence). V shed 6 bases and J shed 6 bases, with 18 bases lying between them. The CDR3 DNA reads TGCAGTGCCCAAAGATTAACAGGGTTTAATTCACCCCTCCACTTT. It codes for CSAQRLTGFNSPLHF.

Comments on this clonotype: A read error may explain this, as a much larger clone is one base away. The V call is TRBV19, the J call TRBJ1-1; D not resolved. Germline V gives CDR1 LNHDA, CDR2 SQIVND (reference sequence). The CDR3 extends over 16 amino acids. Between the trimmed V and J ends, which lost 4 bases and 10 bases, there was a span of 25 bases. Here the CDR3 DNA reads TGTGCCAGTAGTACACTAGGTAGAGAAGGTAAGGCTGGAGCTTTCTTT. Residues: CASSTLGREGKAGAFF.

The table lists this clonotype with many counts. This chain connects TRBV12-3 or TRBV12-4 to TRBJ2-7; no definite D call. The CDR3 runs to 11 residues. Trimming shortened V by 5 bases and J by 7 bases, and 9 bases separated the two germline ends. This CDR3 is CASSKTQEQYF. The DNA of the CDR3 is TGTGCCAGCAGTAAGACTCAAGAGCAGTACTTC.

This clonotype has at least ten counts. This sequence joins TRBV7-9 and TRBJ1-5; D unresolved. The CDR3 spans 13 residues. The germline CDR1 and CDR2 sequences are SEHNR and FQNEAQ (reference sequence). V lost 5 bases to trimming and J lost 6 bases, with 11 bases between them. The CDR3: CASSPGGSQPQHF. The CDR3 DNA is TGTGCCAGCAGCCCCGGCGGGTCTCAGCCCCAGCATTTT.

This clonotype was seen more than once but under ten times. CDR3 region: CASRPHASNTEAFF. The DNA of the CDR3 is TGTGCCAGCAGGCCTCACGCATCCAACACTGAAGCTTTCTTT. This chain uses TRBV14 with TRBJ1-1; D ambiguous. The CDR3 runs 14 residues. Trimming removed 6 bases from V and 2 bases from J, with 13 bases in between. The germline gives CDR1 SGHDN, CDR2 FVKESK.